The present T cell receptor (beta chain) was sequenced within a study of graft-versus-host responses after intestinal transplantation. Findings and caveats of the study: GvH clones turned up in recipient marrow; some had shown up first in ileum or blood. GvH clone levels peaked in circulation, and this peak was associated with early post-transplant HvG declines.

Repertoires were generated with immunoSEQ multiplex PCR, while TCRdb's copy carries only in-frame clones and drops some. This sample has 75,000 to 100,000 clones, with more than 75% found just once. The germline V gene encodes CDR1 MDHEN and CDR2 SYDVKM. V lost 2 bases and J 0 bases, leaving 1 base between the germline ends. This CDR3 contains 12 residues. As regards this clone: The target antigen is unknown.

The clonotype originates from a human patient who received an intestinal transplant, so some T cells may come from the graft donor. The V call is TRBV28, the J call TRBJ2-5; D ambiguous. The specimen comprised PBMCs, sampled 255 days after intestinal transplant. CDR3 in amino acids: CASSLDQETQYF. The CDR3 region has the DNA TGTGCCAGCAGTTTAGACCAAGAGACCCAGTACTTC.